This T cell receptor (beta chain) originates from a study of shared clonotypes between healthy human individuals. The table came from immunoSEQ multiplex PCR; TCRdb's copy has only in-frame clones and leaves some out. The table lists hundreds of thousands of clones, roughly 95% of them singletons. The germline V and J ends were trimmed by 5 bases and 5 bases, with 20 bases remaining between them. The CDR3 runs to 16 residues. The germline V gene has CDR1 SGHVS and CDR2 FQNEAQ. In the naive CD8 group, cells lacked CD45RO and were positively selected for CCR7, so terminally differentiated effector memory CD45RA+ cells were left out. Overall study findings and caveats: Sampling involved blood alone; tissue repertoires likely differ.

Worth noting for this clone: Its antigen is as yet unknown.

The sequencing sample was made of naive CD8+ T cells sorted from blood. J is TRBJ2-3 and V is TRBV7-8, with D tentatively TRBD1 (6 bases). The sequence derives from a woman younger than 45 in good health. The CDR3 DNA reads TGTGCCAGCAGCGGGGGCCGGGACGACCTTGGAGATACGCAGTATTTT. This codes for CASSGGRDDLGDTQYF.